This TCR beta chain was recorded in a study of read filtering for tumor transcriptome and immune sequencing. From around 0.4 ug of RNA, a library with molecular barcoded alpha/delta and beta/gamma adaptors was made. TCRdb re-derived calls from the reads in MiXCR, one entry per CDR3 protein. The top ten clones hold approximately 10% of a sample with 60,000 to 75,000 distinct CDR3 sequences, less than 20% of them seen once. The CDR3 extends over 16 amino acids. Germline CDR1 SNHLY, CDR2 FYNNEI. Trimming stripped 5 bases from V and 4 bases from J, with 18 bases between. At least ten counts were recorded for this clonotype. Every patient had bone marrow sampled while the disease was active.

V usage is TRBV2 and J usage is TRBJ2-1; tentative D call: TRBD2 (5 bases). Sequencing used a population of CD138-negative cells sorted from bone marrow. The clonotype originates from a donor at least 40 years old with multiple myeloma. CDR3 in DNA: TGTGCCAGCAGTCTACAACGATTAGCGCCTTACAATGAGCAGTTCTTC. Its translation is CASSLQRLAPYNEQFF.